This paragraph reports one T cell receptor beta chain. Its antigen is undetermined. This sample is part of a study of OX40 agonist ivuxolimab in advanced cancers. Sequenced by immunoSEQ multiplex PCR; TCRdb stores in-frame clones only, minus some. Of tens of thousands of clones in the sample, roughly nine tenths were seen once. Per the germline V gene, CDR1 is SEHNR and CDR2 is FQNEAQ (reference sequence). Trimming cost V 5 bases and J 5 bases, with 15 bases left between them. The CDR3 is 14 amino acids. Study results and caveats: Researchers report that CD8+ T cells had, on average, more expanded clones than CD4+. With doses of 0.1-3.0 mg/kg, partial responders showed among the lowest clonal expansion.

The gene calls are TRBV7-9 and TRBJ1-2, with D tentatively TRBD1 (6 bases). The starting material was CD4+ or CD8+ T cells sorted from blood, obtained in a trial of the OX40 agonist ivuxolimab. The sequence came from an adult with an advanced solid tumor such as melanoma, head and neck, liver or kidney cancer. Here the CDR3 reads CASSPRQARYGYTF. DNA of the CDR3: TGTGCCAGCAGCCCGCGACAGGCTCGGTATGGCTACACCTTC.